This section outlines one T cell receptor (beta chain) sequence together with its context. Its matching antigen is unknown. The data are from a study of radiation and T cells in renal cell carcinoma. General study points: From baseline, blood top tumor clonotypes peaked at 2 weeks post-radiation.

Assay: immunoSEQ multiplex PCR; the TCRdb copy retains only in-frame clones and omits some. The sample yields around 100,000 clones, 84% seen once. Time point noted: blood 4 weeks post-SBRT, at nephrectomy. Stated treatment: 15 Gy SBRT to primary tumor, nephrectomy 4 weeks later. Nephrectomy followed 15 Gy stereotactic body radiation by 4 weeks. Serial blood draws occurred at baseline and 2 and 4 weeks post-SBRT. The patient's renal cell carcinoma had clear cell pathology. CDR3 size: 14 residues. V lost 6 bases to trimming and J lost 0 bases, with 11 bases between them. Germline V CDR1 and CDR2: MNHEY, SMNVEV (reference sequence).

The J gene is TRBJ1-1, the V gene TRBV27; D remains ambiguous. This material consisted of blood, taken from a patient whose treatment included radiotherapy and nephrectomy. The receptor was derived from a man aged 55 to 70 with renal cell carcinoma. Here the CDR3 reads CASSGTHLNTEAFF. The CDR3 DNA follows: TGTGCCAGCAGCGGCACCCATCTGAACACTGAAGCTTTCTTT.